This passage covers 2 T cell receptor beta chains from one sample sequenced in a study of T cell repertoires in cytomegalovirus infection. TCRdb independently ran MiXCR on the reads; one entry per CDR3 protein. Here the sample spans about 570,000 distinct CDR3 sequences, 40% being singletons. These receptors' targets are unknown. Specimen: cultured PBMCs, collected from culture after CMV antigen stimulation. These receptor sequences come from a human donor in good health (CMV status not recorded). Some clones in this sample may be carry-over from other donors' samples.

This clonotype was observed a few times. The CDR3 nucleotides are TGTGCCAGCAGTTTAAGCAGGGGTGATTACAATGAGCAGTTCTTC. Its protein is CASSLSRGDYNEQFF. This chain joins TRBV12-3 or TRBV12-4 and TRBJ2-1; TRBD1 is a possible D gene (6 bases). This CDR3 comprises 15 residues. Trimming stripped 2 bases from V and 4 bases from J, with 12 bases between.

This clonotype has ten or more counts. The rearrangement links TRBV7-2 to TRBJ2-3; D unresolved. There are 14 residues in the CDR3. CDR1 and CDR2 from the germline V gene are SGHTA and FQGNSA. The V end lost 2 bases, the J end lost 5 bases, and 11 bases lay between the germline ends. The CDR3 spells CASSLQSGGDTQYF. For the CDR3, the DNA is TGTGCCAGCAGCTTACAATCGGGCGGAGATACGCAGTATTTT.